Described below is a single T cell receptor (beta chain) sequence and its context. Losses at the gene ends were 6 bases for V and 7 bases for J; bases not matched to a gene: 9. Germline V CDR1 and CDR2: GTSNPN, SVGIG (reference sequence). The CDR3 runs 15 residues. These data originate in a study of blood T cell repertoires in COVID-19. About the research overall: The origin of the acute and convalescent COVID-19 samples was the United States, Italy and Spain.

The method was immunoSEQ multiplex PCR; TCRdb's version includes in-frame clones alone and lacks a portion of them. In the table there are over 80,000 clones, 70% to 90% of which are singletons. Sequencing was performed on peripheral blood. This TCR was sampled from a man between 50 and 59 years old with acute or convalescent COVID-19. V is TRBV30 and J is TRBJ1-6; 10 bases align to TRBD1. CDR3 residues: CACCWGQGRNSPLHF. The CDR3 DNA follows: TGTGCCTGTTGCTGGGGACAGGGGCGGAATTCACCCCTCCACTTT.